This TCR beta chain was recovered during a study of shared clonotypes between healthy human individuals. Per the germline V gene, CDR1 is SNHLY and CDR2 is FYNNEI. This CDR3 contains 17 residues. Trimming took off 3 bases at V and 3 bases at J, with 17 bases between the two ends. Assay used: immunoSEQ multiplex PCR; TCRdb lists only in-frame clones, some missing. In the table there are approximately 840,000 clones, about 96% of which are singletons. Naivety among CD8 cells was defined by CD45RO negativity and positive CCR7 selection, thereby excluding terminally differentiated effector memory CD45RA+ cells.

The rearrangement joins TRBV2 to TRBJ2-2; D unresolved. The sequencing input was naive CD8+ T cells sorted from blood. The clonotype comes from a man aged 30-40 years in good health. The CDR3 sequence is CASSDTGSAEDTGELFF. CDR3 coding DNA: TGTGCCAGCAGTGATACTGGGTCGGCAGAAGACACCGGGGAGCTGTTTTTT.